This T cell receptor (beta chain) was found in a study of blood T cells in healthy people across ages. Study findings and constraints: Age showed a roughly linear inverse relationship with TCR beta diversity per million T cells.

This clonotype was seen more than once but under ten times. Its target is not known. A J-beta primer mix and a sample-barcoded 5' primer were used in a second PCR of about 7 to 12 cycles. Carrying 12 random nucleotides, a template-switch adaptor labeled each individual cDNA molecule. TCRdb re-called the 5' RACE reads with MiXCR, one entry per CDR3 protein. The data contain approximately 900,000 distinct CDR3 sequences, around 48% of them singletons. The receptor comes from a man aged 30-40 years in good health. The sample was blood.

The CDR3 sequence: CASSQDPAGTDTQYF. DNA for the CDR3: TGCGCCAGCAGCCAAGATCCCGCGGGCACAGATACGCAGTATTTT. The chain joins TRBV4-3 to TRBJ2-3; D ambiguous. The CDR3 has 15 residues. The V gene lost 0 bases and the J gene lost 1 base, with 8 bases spanning the gap. Germline lookup yields CDR1 LGHNA and CDR2 YSLEER.